These T cell receptor beta chains were read from a single sample in a study of blood T cell repertoires in COVID-19. Assay: immunoSEQ multiplex PCR; the TCRdb copy retains only in-frame clones and omits some. The sample has around 340,000 clones, about nine tenths seen once. The sequencing sample was made of peripheral blood. Source of these receptors: a woman aged 55-70 years with COVID-19, enrolled during active disease. CDR3s include the opening cysteine and the closing phenylalanine or tryptophan. A D gene is named only where the DNA matches it firmly. Clone size is stated in some rows and not others, as once, few, many or a class when expanded.

NA	TRBV5-1	TRBJ1-1	NA	TGCGCCAGCAGCTTGGATCAGGCGCCGAACACTGAAGCTTTCTTT	CASSLDQAPNTEAFF
NA	TRBV7-8	TRBJ1-1	NA	TGTGCCAGCAGCGGGGGGAGCAGAGGGAACACTGAAGCTTTCTTT	CASSGGSRGNTEAFF
NA	TRBV30	TRBJ2-7	few	TGTGCCTGGAGAGTCGGTTTCGAGCAGTACTTC	CAWRVGFEQYF
NA	TRBV6-5	TRBJ1-1	NA	TGTGCCAGCAGTTATAGAGTGAACACTGAAGCTTTCTTT	CASSYRVNTEAFF
NA	TRBV6-5	TRBJ1-1	NA	TGTGCCAGCAGTTACTCGAGGGTAATGAACACTGAAGCTTTCTTT	CASSYSRVMNTEAFF
NA	TRBV24-1	TRBJ2-3	NA	TGTGCCACCAGTGATTCGGGGGAATACACAGATACGCAGTATTTT	CATSDSGEYTDTQYF
TRBD1	TRBV7-8	TRBJ2-2	NA	TGTGCCAGCAGAGTACAGGGGGCGAACACCGGGGAGCTGTTTTTT	CASRVQGANTGELFF
NA	TRBV7-8	TRBJ2-1	NA	TGTGCCAGCAGCTTAGATACACAAAGAGGAATCCGTTTCTACAATGAGCAGTTCTTC	CASSLDTQRGIRFYNEQFF
NA	TRBV12-5	TRBJ2-3	NA	TGTGCTAGTGTCAGGCACCAACAAACAGATACGCAGTATTTT	CASVRHQQTDTQYF
NA	TRBV2	TRBJ1-3	NA	TGTGCCAGCAGTGGACATACAGGGTATTCTGGAAACACCATATATTTT	CASSGHTGYSGNTIYF
TRBD1	TRBV19	TRBJ1-1	NA	TGTGCCAGTAGAGACAGGGGGCGCCTGAACACTGAAGCTTTCTTT	CASRDRGRLNTEAFF
NA	TRBV5-1	TRBJ1-2	NA	TGCGCCAGCAGCTTGGCTCCCGAGGGATTCTATGGCTACACCTTC	CASSLAPEGFYGYTF
TRBD1	TRBV6-5	TRBJ1-6	NA	TGTGCCAGCAGCCTACAGGGGGTTAAGAATTCACCCCTCCACTTT	CASSLQGVKNSPLHF
TRBD2	TRBV11-3	TRBJ2-1	once	TGTGCCAGCAGCCCCGGCCGGGGGGGGTTGGATGAGCAGTTCTTC	CASSPGRGGLDEQFF
TRBD1	TRBV5-1	TRBJ1-3	NA	TGCGCCAGCAGCTTGGGGTCCGCAGGGGGTCCCGGAAACACCATATATTTT	CASSLGSAGGPGNTIYF
TRBD1	TRBV7-9	TRBJ1-1	NA	TGTGCCAGCAGCTCGGGACAGGGTTGGACTGAAGCTTTCTTT	CASSSGQGWTEAFF
NA	TRBV19	TRBJ1-1	NA	TGTGCCAGTAGTATACCAGGGCCAGGCGAGGCTTTCTTT	CASSIPGPGEAFF
TRBD2	TRBV5-1	TRBJ2-1	NA	TGCGCCAGCAGCTTGTCTAGCGGGGGACGATATGAGCAGTTCTTC	CASSLSSGGRYEQFF
NA	TRBV2	TRBJ2-7	once	TGTGCCAGCAGTCCCAAGATATTACGGACAGCTCGAAAAGGGGAGCAGTACTTC	CASSPKILRTARKGEQYF
NA	TRBV2	TRBJ1-3	NA	TGTGCCAGCAGTGATGGGGGCACAAGCTCTGGAAACACCATATATTTT	CASSDGGTSSGNTIYF
NA	TRBV29-1	TRBJ1-1	NA	TGCAGCGTGGCGGGAGGGGCGATCGCTTTCTTT	CSVAGGAIAFF
NA	TRBV25-1	TRBJ2-3	NA	TGTGCCAGCAGTAACTCGGATACGCAGTATTTT	CASSNSDTQYF
NA	TRBV6-5	TRBJ1-3	NA	TGTGCCAGCAGTTACTCTGGAGGGGCAGGAAACACCATATATTTT	CASSYSGGAGNTIYF
TRBD1	TRBV7-3	TRBJ2-7	NA	TGTGCCAGCAGCTCGGGACAGTCCTACGAGCAGTACTTC	CASSSGQSYEQYF
NA	TRBV28	TRBJ2-7	NA	TGTGCCAGCATTTCGTCCTACGAGCAGTACTTC	CASISSYEQYF
NA	TRBV3-1/TRBV3-2	TRBJ1-1	NA	TGTGCCAGCAGCATCCGACAGGCGGTCATGAACACTGAAGCTTTCTTT	CASSIRQAVMNTEAFF
NA	TRBV11-2	TRBJ2-3	NA	TGTGCCAGCAGGCGGTTCGGCCTTTCCCTCAGATCGCAGTATTTT	CASRRFGLSLRSQYF
NA	TRBV29-1	TRBJ2-1	NA	TGCAGCGGATTTCCCAGGGGCCCATACAATGAGCAGTTCTTC	CSGFPRGPYNEQFF
NA	TRBV7-3	TRBJ1-1	NA	TGTGCCAGCAGCTTAACTCCAGGGTCTGAAGCTTTCTTT	CASSLTPGSEAFF
TRBD1	TRBV30	TRBJ1-6	NA	TGTGCCTGGAGTGGAATCGACAGGGGTCAATATTCACCCCTCCACTTT	CAWSGIDRGQYSPLHF
TRBD1	TRBV19	TRBJ1-4	NA	TGTGCCAGTAGTATCCCCTCGGGACAGGTTGAAAAACTGTTTTTT	CASSIPSGQVEKLFF
NA	TRBV19	TRBJ1-6	NA	TGTGCCAGTAGTTCTCACAGGGAGCTTTCCTATAATTCACCCCTCCACTTT	CASSSHRELSYNSPLHF
NA	TRBV7-3	TRBJ1-2	NA	TGTGCCAGCAGCAGGTCTGGACTGATCAACTATGGCTACACCTTC	CASSRSGLINYGYTF
NA	TRBV19	TRBJ1-4	NA	TGTGCCAGTAGTGTCAGACAGGCCCCCGGGGCTAATGAAAAACTGTTTTTT	CASSVRQAPGANEKLFF
NA	TRBV12-1	TRBJ2-7	NA	TGTGCCAGCAGCTTACAGACAGGGGGCGGCGACGAGCAGTACTTC	CASSLQTGGGDEQYF
NA	TRBV5-1	TRBJ2-3	NA	TGCGCCAGCAGCCGCGACAGTCCCCACACAGATACGCAGTATTTT	CASSRDSPHTDTQYF
TRBD1	TRBV12-5	TRBJ1-5	NA	TGTGCTAGTGGTGTCCGGGACAGACCCAATCAGCCCCAGCATTTT	CASGVRDRPNQPQHF
TRBD1	TRBV30	TRBJ1-2	NA	TGTGCCGGGGACAGACGGATCTCCTATGGCTACACCTTC	CAGDRRISYGYTF
TRBD1	TRBV29-1	TRBJ2-7	NA	TGCAGCGCCCAACGGGACAGGGGGCGCCCCCGCGAGCAGTACTTC	CSAQRDRGRPREQYF
NA	TRBV7-2	TRBJ1-1	NA	TGTGCCAGCAGCTCCTATCGGCGGGCCGTGGAAGCTTTCTTT	CASSSYRRAVEAFF
NA	TRBV6-5	TRBJ1-1	few	TGTGCCAGCGGGGCCACTGAAGCTTTCTTT	CASGATEAFF
NA	TRBV18	TRBJ2-1	NA	TGTGCCAGCTCACCACCGAGTCAGGGGGGAGAGCAGTTCTTC	CASSPPSQGGEQFF
NA	TRBV27	TRBJ1-6	NA	TGTGCCAGCAGTCCATTACCCGCGGGGAGGGGAGGATTAGCCCTCCACTTT	CASSPLPAGRGGLALHF
NA	TRBV9	TRBJ2-4	NA	TGTGCCAGCAGCCCCAAAAGGCACAGGGAGTCAAACATTCAGTACTTC	CASSPKRHRESNIQYF
TRBD2	TRBV7-9	TRBJ2-3	NA	TGTGCCAGCAGCTTAGGACTAGCGGGGACAGATACGCAGTATTTT	CASSLGLAGTDTQYF
TRBD1	TRBV2	TRBJ2-6	NA	TGTGCCAGCACTCCGGGACAGGGCTCTGGGGCCAACGTCCTGACTTTC	CASTPGQGSGANVLTF
TRBD1	TRBV12-3/TRBV12-4	TRBJ2-7	few	TGTGCCAGCAGTTGGGGGACAGGGGTCGAGCAGTACTTC	CASSWGTGVEQYF
NA	TRBV28	TRBJ1-1	NA	TGTGCCAGCAGTTTACCGACGGGAAACACTGAAGCTTTCTTT	CASSLPTGNTEAFF
NA	TRBV28	TRBJ2-2	NA	TGTGCCAGCTTTAACGGGGTGTCCGGGGAGCTGTTTTTT	CASFNGVSGELFF
NA	TRBV28	TRBJ2-7	NA	TGTGCCAGCAGTTTTGGGGCTACCTACGAGCAGTACTTC	CASSFGATYEQYF
NA	TRBV6-2/TRBV6-3	TRBJ1-6	NA	TGTGCCAGCAGTTACTCGGTCAGGGTTGGTTCACCCCTCCACTTT	CASSYSVRVGSPLHF
NA	TRBV7-6	TRBJ1-6	NA	TGTGCCAGCAGCTCCCAGGACTATTCACCCCTCCACTTT	CASSSQDYSPLHF
NA	TRBV14	TRBJ1-4	NA	TGTGCCAGCAGCCAAACGGGGGGAGACGAAAAACTGTTTTTT	CASSQTGGDEKLFF
NA	TRBV27	TRBJ1-2	NA	TGTGCCAGCAGCCCATTAAGACAGCGAGCTAACTATGGCTACACCTTC	CASSPLRQRANYGYTF
TRBD1	TRBV9	TRBJ1-1	few	TGTGCCAGCAGCCTGCAGGGACAGAGTAACACTGAAGCTTTCTTT	CASSLQGQSNTEAFF
NA	TRBV28	TRBJ2-1	NA	TGTGCCAGCAGTCCTCCTTCCTACAATGAGCAGTTCTTC	CASSPPSYNEQFF
NA	TRBV3-1/TRBV3-2	TRBJ1-5	NA	TGTGCCAGCAGCCAAGCGGGACAAGCAATCGTGCCCCAGCATTTT	CASSQAGQAIVPQHF
TRBD1	TRBV9	TRBJ1-4	NA	TGTGCCAGCAGCGCCACCGGGACAGGGGGAGAAAAACTGTTTTTT	CASSATGTGGEKLFF
TRBD2	TRBV19	TRBJ2-5	once	TGTGCCAGTAGTATTTTAGCGGGGGGGCAAGTGACCCAGTACTTC	CASSILAGGQVTQYF